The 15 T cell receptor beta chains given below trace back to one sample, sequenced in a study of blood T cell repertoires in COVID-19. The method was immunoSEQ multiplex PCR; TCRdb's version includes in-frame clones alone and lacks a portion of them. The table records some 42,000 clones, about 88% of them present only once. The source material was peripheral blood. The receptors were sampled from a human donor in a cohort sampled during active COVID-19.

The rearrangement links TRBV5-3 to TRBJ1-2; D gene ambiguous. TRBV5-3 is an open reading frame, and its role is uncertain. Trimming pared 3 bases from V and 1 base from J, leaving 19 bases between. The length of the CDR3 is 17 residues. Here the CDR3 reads CARSSPDGSYLNYGYTF. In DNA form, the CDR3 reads TGTGCCAGAAGCTCACCCGACGGGAGCTACCTTAACTATGGCTACACCTTC.

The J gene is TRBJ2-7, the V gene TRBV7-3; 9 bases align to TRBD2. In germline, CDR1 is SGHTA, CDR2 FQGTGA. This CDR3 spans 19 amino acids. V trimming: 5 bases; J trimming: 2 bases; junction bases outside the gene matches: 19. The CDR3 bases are TGTGCCAGCAGCAAATCGCCCTCACGGACTAGCGCGATACCCTACGAGCAGTACTTC. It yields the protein CASSKSPSRTSAIPYEQYF.

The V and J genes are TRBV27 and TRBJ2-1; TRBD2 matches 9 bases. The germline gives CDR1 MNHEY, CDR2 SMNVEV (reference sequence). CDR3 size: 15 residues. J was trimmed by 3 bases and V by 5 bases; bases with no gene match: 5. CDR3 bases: TGTGCCAGCAGTGACGTAGCGGGGGACTACAATGAGCAGTTCTTC. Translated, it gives CASSDVAGDYNEQFF.

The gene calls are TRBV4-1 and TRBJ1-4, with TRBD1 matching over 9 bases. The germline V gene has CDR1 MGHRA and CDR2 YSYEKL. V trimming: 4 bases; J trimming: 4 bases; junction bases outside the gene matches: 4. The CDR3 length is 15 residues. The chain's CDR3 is CASSLRTGVNEKLFF. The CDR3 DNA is TGCGCCAGCAGCCTCCGGACAGGGGTTAATGAAAAACTGTTTTTT.

The CDR3 loop reads CSVEVAVEHGYTF. The CDR3 nucleotides are TGCAGCGTTGAAGTGGCAGTCGAACATGGCTACACCTTC. The genes are TRBV29-1 and TRBJ1-2; D is ambiguous. The V end was cut by 1 base, the J end by 6 bases, with 12 bases between. This CDR3 comprises 13 residues. Germline V gene data show CDR1 as SQVTM and CDR2 as ANQGSEA.

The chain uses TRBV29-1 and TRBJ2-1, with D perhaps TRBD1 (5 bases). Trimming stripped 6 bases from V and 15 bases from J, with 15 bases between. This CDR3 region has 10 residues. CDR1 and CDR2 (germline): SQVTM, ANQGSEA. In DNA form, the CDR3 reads TGCAGCGTCGACAGTGAGACGGGGTTCTTC. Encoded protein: CSVDSETGFF.

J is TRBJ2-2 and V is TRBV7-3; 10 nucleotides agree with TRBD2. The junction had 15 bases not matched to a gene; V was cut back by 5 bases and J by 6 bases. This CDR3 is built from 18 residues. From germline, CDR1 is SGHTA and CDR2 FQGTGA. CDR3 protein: CASSLSNPGLASAGELFF. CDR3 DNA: TGTGCCAGCAGCCTCTCTAACCCGGGACTAGCGTCCGCCGGGGAGCTGTTTTTT.

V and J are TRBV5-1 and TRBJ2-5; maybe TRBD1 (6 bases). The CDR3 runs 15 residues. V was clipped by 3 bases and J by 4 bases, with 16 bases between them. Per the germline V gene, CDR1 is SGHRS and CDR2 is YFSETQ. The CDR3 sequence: CASSSGVQGSETQYF. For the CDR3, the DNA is TGCGCCAGCAGCTCAGGGGTACAGGGCTCAGAGACCCAGTACTTC.

The CDR3 region is CASSRDRTTDTQYF. For the CDR3, the DNA is TGTGCCAGCAGCCGGGACAGGACCACAGATACGCAGTATTTT. This sequence joins TRBV6-5 and TRBJ2-3, with TRBD1 matching 8 bases. Trimming took 6 bases from V and 2 from J; bases not matched to a gene: 4. This CDR3 region has 14 residues. Germline V gives CDR1 MNHEY, CDR2 SVGAGI.

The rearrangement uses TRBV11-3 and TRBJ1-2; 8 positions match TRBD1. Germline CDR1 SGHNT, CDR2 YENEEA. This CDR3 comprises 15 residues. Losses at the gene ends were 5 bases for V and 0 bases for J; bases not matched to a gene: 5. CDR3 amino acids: CASSPRTGSNYGYTF. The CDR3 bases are TGTGCCAGCAGCCCTCGGACAGGGTCTAACTATGGCTACACCTTC.

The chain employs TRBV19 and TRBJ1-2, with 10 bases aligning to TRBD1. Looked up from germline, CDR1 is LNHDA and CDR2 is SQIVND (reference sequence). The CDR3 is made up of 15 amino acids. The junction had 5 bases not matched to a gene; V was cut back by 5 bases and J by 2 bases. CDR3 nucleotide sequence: TGTGCCAGTAGTCTTCAGACAGGGGGCAACTATGGCTACACCTTC. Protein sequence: CASSLQTGGNYGYTF.

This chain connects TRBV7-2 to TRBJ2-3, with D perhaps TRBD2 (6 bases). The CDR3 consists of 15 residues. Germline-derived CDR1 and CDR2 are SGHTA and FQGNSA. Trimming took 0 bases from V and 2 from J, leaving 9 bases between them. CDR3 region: CASSLAPDYTDTQYF. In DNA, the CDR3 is TGTGCCAGCAGCTTAGCGCCGGACTACACAGATACGCAGTATTTT.

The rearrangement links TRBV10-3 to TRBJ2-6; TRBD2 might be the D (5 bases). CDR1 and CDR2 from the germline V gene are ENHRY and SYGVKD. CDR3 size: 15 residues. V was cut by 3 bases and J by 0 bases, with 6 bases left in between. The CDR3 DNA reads TGTGCCATCAGTGACGGGATCTCTGGGGCCAACGTCCTGACTTTC. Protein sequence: CAISDGISGANVLTF.

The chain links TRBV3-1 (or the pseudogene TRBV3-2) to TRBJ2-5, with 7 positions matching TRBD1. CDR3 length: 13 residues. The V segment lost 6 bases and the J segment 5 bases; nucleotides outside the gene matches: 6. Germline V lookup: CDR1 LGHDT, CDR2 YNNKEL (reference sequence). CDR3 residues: CASRIRGSETQYF. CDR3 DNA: TGTGCCAGCAGAATCAGGGGGTCTGAGACCCAGTACTTC.

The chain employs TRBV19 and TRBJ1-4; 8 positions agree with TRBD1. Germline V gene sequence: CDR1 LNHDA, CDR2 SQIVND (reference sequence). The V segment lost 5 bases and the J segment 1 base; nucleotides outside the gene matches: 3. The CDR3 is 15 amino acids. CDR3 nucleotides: TGTGCCAGTAGTGACAGGGGTAAAACTAATGAAAAACTGTTTTTT. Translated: CASSDRGKTNEKLFF.